These T cell receptor beta chains were read from a single sample in a study of regulatory T cells in long-lasting Graves disease. From the multiplex PCR reads, TCRdb called clonotypes with MiXCR, one entry per CDR3 protein. The sample holds about 460,000 distinct CDR3 sequences, less than 25% seen once. Source: peripheral blood mononuclear cells (PBMCs), taken when the disease was refractory, from a patient treated with antithyroid drugs. The receptor set was obtained from a female donor with Graves disease. CDR3s include the opening cysteine and the closing phenylalanine or tryptophan. The D gene is left open where the match is weak. Clone size appears in some rows only: once, few, many, or a class for an expanded clone.

d_call	v_call	j_call	cdr3_length	clone_size	cdr3_nt	cdr3_aa
TRBD1	TRBV6-1	TRBJ2-4	15	many	TGTGCCAGCAGCGGAGGACAGGGGGCTGTGGACATTCAGTACTTC	CASSGGQGAVDIQYF
.	TRBV6-1	TRBJ2-2	14	many	TGTGCCAGCAACCCGGGACTCAACACCGGGGAGCTGTTTTTT	CASNPGLNTGELFF
.	TRBV12-3/TRBV12-4	TRBJ1-1	12	many	TGTGCCAGCAGTTTGGTGGCCGGTGAAGCTTTCTTT	CASSLVAGEAFF
TRBD2	TRBV7-2	TRBJ2-7	14	many	TGTGCCAGCAGCTTAGTTGGGACTAGCTACGAGCAGTACTTC	CASSLVGTSYEQYF
.	TRBV6-1	TRBJ1-1	12	.	TGTGCCAGCAGTCTGGGACCGCAGAAAGCTTTCTTT	CASSLGPQKAFF
.	TRBV29-1	TRBJ1-1	10	few	TGCAGCGCCGGGGCGACTGAAGCTTTCTTT	CSAGATEAFF
.	TRBV4-1	TRBJ2-1	15	.	TGCGCCAGCAGCCAAATTGTCGTAATTAGCGATGAGCAGTTCTTC	CASSQIVVISDEQFF
TRBD1	TRBV28	TRBJ1-5	15	many	TGTGCCAGCAGTTGGGGACAGACTAGCAATCAGCCCCAGCATTTT	CASSWGQTSNQPQHF
TRBD2	TRBV28	TRBJ2-1	14	few	TGTGCCAGCAGTTTACGACTAGCTCTCGATGAGCAGTTCTTC	CASSLRLALDEQFF
TRBD1	TRBV9	TRBJ2-7	15	.	TGTGCCAGCAGCTTACTAGGACAGGGGATTTACGAGCAGTACTTC	CASSLLGQGIYEQYF
.	TRBV29-1	TRBJ1-2	13	many	TGCAGCGTTGTGCAAGGGGGGGTCTATGGCTACACCTTC	CSVVQGGVYGYTF
TRBD2	TRBV2	TRBJ2-2	13	many	TGTGCCAGCAGTGGGACTAGAGCCGGGGAGCTGTTTTTT	CASSGTRAGELFF
TRBD1	TRBV3-1	TRBJ1-2	14	many	TGTGCCAGCAGCCAAGAAGGACAGGGTAACGGCTACACCTTC	CASSQEGQGNGYTF
.	TRBV7-9	TRBJ1-6	14	few	TGTGCCAGCAGGTCCGCGTCGTGGGATTCACCCCTCCACTTT	CASRSASWDSPLHF
.	TRBV29-1	TRBJ1-3	13	.	TGCAGCGTTGGGTCGGGTTCTGGAAACACCATATATTTT	CSVGSGSGNTIYF
.	TRBV5-5	TRBJ2-5	15	.	TGTGCCAGCACCAAGCAGTGGGGCACTCAAGAGACCCAGTACTTC	CASTKQWGTQETQYF
.	TRBV28	TRBJ1-2	14	many	TGTGCCAGCAGTTTTGGGGTCAGGGTTAATGGCTACACCTTC	CASSFGVRVNGYTF
.	TRBV6-5	TRBJ1-5	14	many	TGTGCCAGCAGTTACTCCTTAAGCAATCAGCCCCAGCATTTT	CASSYSLSNQPQHF
TRBD2	TRBV4-3	TRBJ2-1	14	.	TGCGCCAGCAGCCAGAGGGGCGGGGGCAATGAGCAGTTCTTC	CASSQRGGGNEQFF
.	TRBV28	TRBJ2-3	14	.	TGTGCCAGCAGACAAAAGCGGCGGGTCTGGACGCAGTATTTT	CASRQKRRVWTQYF
.	TRBV7-7	TRBJ2-6	17	.	TGTGCTAGCCGTCCCGACTCGAGGCCCTCTGGGGCCAACGTCCTGACTTTC	CASRPDSRPSGANVLTF
TRBD1	TRBV7-9	TRBJ2-5	15	.	TGTGCCAGCAGCCCGGGACAGGGAGCTTGGGAGACCCAGTACTTC	CASSPGQGAWETQYF
.	TRBV6-2/TRBV6-3	TRBJ1-2	13	.	TGTGCCAGCAGTGTTTCGGACAGCTATGGCTACACCTTC	CASSVSDSYGYTF
TRBD1	TRBV11-2	TRBJ2-3	15	few	TGTGCCAGCAGCAAACAGGGGGCAAGCACAGATACGCAGTATTTT	CASSKQGASTDTQYF
TRBD2	TRBV28	TRBJ2-5	14	.	TGTGCCAGCAGTTTACTAGCGGGGTCGGAGACCCAGTACTTC	CASSLLAGSETQYF
TRBD1	TRBV6-1	TRBJ1-5	14	many	TGTGCCAGCATAGAACAGGGGACGCATCAGCCCCAGCATTTT	CASIEQGTHQPQHF
TRBD2	TRBV20-1	TRBJ2-3	17	few	TGCAGTGCTAGAGATCTGGCTGGGCTTGGAGCGGGGGATACGCAGTATTTT	CSARDLAGLGAGDTQYF
TRBD1	TRBV5-1	TRBJ1-5	11	.	TGCGCCAGCAGCATAGGACAGGGACAGCATTTT	CASSIGQGQHF
.	TRBV7-9	TRBJ2-2	18	few	TGTGCTAGCAGCTTAGCGGCCAGGGCGTCATCGAACACCGGGGAGCTGTTTTTT	CASSLAARASSNTGELFF
TRBD1	TRBV3-1	TRBJ1-1	14	.	TGTGCCAGCAGCCCCGGACAGGGGGAAACTGAAGCTTTCTTT	CASSPGQGETEAFF
.	TRBV11-2	TRBJ2-2	15	many	TGTGCCAGCAGCTTGAACTACTATCGCACCGGGGAGCTGTTTTTT	CASSLNYYRTGELFF
.	TRBV29-1	TRBJ2-1	12	.	TGCAGCGTTGTTGCTAAATACAATGAGCAGTTCTTC	CSVVAKYNEQFF
TRBD1	TRBV7-2	TRBJ1-1	14	many	TGTGCCAGCAGCACTACGGGACAGGGCACTGAAGCTTTCTTT	CASSTTGQGTEAFF
.	TRBV6-2/TRBV6-3	TRBJ2-7	14	many	TGTGCCAGCAGTTACGCTATCGGGACCTACGAGCAGTACTTC	CASSYAIGTYEQYF
.	TRBV28	TRBJ1-4	15	.	TGTGCCAGCAGTTTATTACAGGGTGAAGCTGAAAAACTGTTTTTT	CASSLLQGEAEKLFF
.	TRBV6-1	TRBJ2-7	13	many	TGTGCCACCTCCCACGGGAGTGCTTACGAGCAGTACTTC	CATSHGSAYEQYF
.	TRBV30	TRBJ1-6	14	many	TGTGCCTGGAGTGTTCAAGGGGAAGGGTCACCCCTCCACTTT	CAWSVQGEGSPLHF
.	TRBV10-2	TRBJ1-1	13	many	TGCGCCAGCAGTGAGTCGGACAACACTGAAGCTTTCTTT	CASSESDNTEAFF
.	TRBV29-1	TRBJ2-5	14	many	TGCAGCGTTGAAGATCAGGGCCAAACGGGGACCCAGTACTTC	CSVEDQGQTGTQYF
.	TRBV15	TRBJ1-5	16	few	TGTGCCACCAGCAGCAATAGGTGGGTTGGCAATCAGCCCCAGCATTTT	CATSSNRWVGNQPQHF
TRBD2	TRBV20-1	TRBJ2-5	13	many	TGCAGTGCTAGAGGGAGCGGGAGAGAGACCCAGTACTTC	CSARGSGRETQYF
.	TRBV28	TRBJ2-6	15	many	TGTGCCAGCAGTTTTCCTGACTCTGGGGCCAACGTCCTGACTTTC	CASSFPDSGANVLTF
.	TRBV30	TRBJ1-6	14	few	TGTGCCTGGGGACCGGGACGCGATAATTCACCCCTCCACTTT	CAWGPGRDNSPLHF
.	TRBV25-1	TRBJ2-6	24	.	TGTGCCAGCAGTGACCCCCACGGGGCAATAGTACGCCATCATTTAAGCTCTGGGGCCAACGTCCTGACTTTC	CASSDPHGAIVRHHLSSGANVLTF
TRBD1	TRBV7-2	TRBJ1-5	14	many	TGTGCCAGCAGCCTAGAAACAGGGGGACAGCCCCAGCATTTT	CASSLETGGQPQHF
TRBD1	TRBV20-1	TRBJ2-7	16	few	TGCAGTGCTAGAGAGCCCGGGGACAGGTTTGCCTACGAGCAGTACTTC	CSAREPGDRFAYEQYF